These 15 T cell receptor beta chains came from one sample sequenced in a study of shared clonotypes between healthy human individuals. CD8 cells classed as naive were CD45RO-negative and positively selected for CCR7, excluding terminally differentiated effector memory CD45RA+ cells. The repertoire was sequenced with immunoSEQ multiplex PCR; TCRdb's copy has only in-frame clones and lacks some. The table shows about 2.1 million clones, with about 93% occurring only once. The sequenced sample consisted of naive CD8+ T cells from PBMCs. The receptors originated from a young man in good health. Some clones in this sample may be carry-over from other donors' samples.

This chain connects TRBV29-1 to TRBJ2-7, with D perhaps matching TRBD1 (6 bases). From germline, CDR1 is SQVTM and CDR2 ANQGSEA. Deletions cut 5 bases from V and 1 base from J, with 12 bases between. CDR3 length: 13 amino acids. CDR3: CSVRTDRSYEQYF. CDR3 bases: TGCAGCGTTCGGACAGATCGTTCCTACGAGCAGTACTTC.

The rearrangement links TRBV14 to TRBJ2-1, with no clear D. V lost 3 bases and J 5 bases, leaving 14 bases between the germline ends. CDR1 and CDR2 from the germline V gene are SGHDN and FVKESK. The CDR3 runs to 15 residues. CDR3 in DNA: TGTGCCAGCAGCCAGTCCCCGGCGGCTAACAATGAGCAGTTCTTC. It codes for CASSQSPAANNEQFF.

The chain employs TRBV27 and TRBJ2-7; D is perhaps TRBD1 (6 bases). V gave up 3 bases and J gave up 2 bases, with 17 bases separating them. This CDR3 region has 16 residues. Germline lookup yields CDR1 MNHEY and CDR2 SMNVEV (reference sequence). CDR3 sequence: CASSFRPYRETYEQYF. DNA of the CDR3: TGTGCCAGCAGTTTTCGGCCCTACAGGGAAACCTACGAGCAGTACTTC.

This clone was detected once. This sample also contains other DNA sequences that code for the same CDR3. The V gene is TRBV5-1, the J gene TRBJ1-1; D gene ambiguous. V was pared by 2 bases and J by 0 bases, with 5 bases between. The V gene's germline CDR1 is SGHRS and CDR2 YFSETQ. This CDR3 has 13 residues. In DNA, the CDR3 is TGCGCCAGCAGCTTTAGGGTGAACACTGAAGCTTTCTTT. This codes for CASSFRVNTEAFF.

This rearrangement joins TRBV9 to TRBJ1-2; maybe TRBD1 (5 bases). The V and J ends lost 4 bases and 5 bases respectively, with 18 bases between them. Germline CDR1 SGDLS, CDR2 YYNGEE. The CDR3 runs 15 residues. CDR3 DNA sequence: TGTGCCAGCAGCATAACCGGGACCGGGTATTATGGCTACACCTTC. Amino acids: CASSITGTGYYGYTF.

As concerns this clone: The sample holds other DNA sequences that translate to the same CDR3. The V gene is TRBV27, the J gene TRBJ2-1; TRBD1 matches at 7 bases. Germline V gives CDR1 MNHEY, CDR2 SMNVEV (reference sequence). This CDR3 is built from 16 residues. With V trimmed by 4 bases and J by 3 bases, 9 bases remained unmatched. The CDR3 DNA follows: TGTGCCAGCAGTTCGAGCACAGGGGAAGTCTACAATGAGCAGTTCTTC. Protein product: CASSSSTGEVYNEQFF.

The V call is TRBV28, the J call TRBJ2-5, with TRBD1 matching over 9 bases. The V segment lost 2 bases and the J segment 5 bases; nucleotides outside the gene matches: 12. This CDR3 spans 17 amino acids. Germline CDR1 reads MDHEN; CDR2 reads SYDVKM. The CDR3 DNA reads as TGTGCCAGCAGTTTAGGCCCCCGGGACAGGGCGGGGGAGACCCAGTACTTC. Residues: CASSLGPRDRAGETQYF.

The rearrangement links TRBV7-2 to TRBJ2-1; 9 bases line up with TRBD2. The CDR3 contains 15 residues. Germline V gene lookup returns CDR1 SGHTA and CDR2 FQGNSA. V shed 4 bases, J shed 8 bases, and the junction held 9 bases outside the gene matches. As DNA, the CDR3 is TGTGCCAGCAGCTCGATTAGCGGGAGATGGGATGAGCAGTTCTTC. Its translation is CASSSISGRWDEQFF.

This rearrangement joins TRBV7-6 to TRBJ2-1; TRBD2 might be the D (6 bases). Per the germline V gene, CDR1 is SGHVS and CDR2 is FNYEAQ. Deletions cut 1 base from V and 7 bases from J, with 11 bases between. This CDR3 is 14 amino acids long. CDR3 bases: TGTGCCAGCAGCTTAGGCGGGACGCCAAATGAGCAGTTCTTC. It yields the protein CASSLGGTPNEQFF.

The rearrangement links TRBV4-1 to TRBJ1-3; D gene unclear. Deletions cut 0 bases from V and 7 bases from J, with 7 bases between. The CDR3 runs to 13 residues. Germline CDR1 MGHRA, CDR2 YSYEKL. CDR3 sequence: CASSQDNGNTIYF. Here the CDR3 DNA reads TGCGCCAGCAGCCAAGATAACGGGAACACCATATATTTT.

This clone was detected only a few times. The same CDR3 is also encoded by other DNA sequences in this sample. The gene calls are TRBV27 and TRBJ2-2; D gene ambiguous. The V gene lost 3 bases and the J gene lost 4 bases, with 3 bases spanning the gap. The germline V gene has CDR1 MNHEY and CDR2 SMNVEV (reference sequence). CDR3 length: 12 residues. The chain's CDR3 is CASSLITGELFF. The CDR3 DNA reads TGTGCCAGCAGTTTGATCACCGGGGAGCTGTTTTTT.

This chain links TRBV27 with TRBJ1-2, with a weak D call TRBD1 (5 bases). This CDR3 is built from 14 residues. From germline, CDR1 is MNHEY and CDR2 SMNVEV (reference sequence). Trimming left V 5 bases short and J 2 bases short, with 12 bases between. The CDR3 here is CASSPREVNYGYTF. The CDR3, as DNA: TGTGCCAGCAGTCCCAGGGAGGTCAACTATGGCTACACCTTC.

The rearrangement uses TRBV7-9 and TRBJ2-2; TRBD1 matches at 8 bases. Trimming cost V 1 base and J 8 bases; bases outside gene matches: 9. The CDR3 extends over 16 amino acids. Per the germline V gene, CDR1 is SEHNR and CDR2 is FQNEAQ (reference sequence). Written as DNA, the CDR3 is TGTGCCAGCAGCTTAGTGGGACAGGCCCTGACGGGGGAGCTGTTTTTT. The encoded protein is CASSLVGQALTGELFF.

The V call is TRBV7-9, the J call TRBJ2-2; 10 nucleotides line up with TRBD1. CDR1 and CDR2 from the germline V gene are SEHNR and FQNEAQ (reference sequence). The CDR3 consists of 16 residues. With V trimmed by 5 bases and J by 5 bases, 8 bases remained unmatched. The CDR3 DNA is TGTGCCAGCAGCCCCCCCGGGACAGGGGATACCGGGGAGCTGTTTTTT. This gives the protein CASSPPGTGDTGELFF.

The CDR3 DNA sequence: TGTGCCAGCAGCGAACCCGGGACTCCCTCGTACGAGCAGTACTTC. This sequence encodes CASSEPGTPSYEQYF. The genes are TRBV7-9 and TRBJ2-7; a possible D gene is TRBD2 (6 bases). Germline V gene data show CDR1 as SEHNR and CDR2 as FQNEAQ (reference sequence). Deletions cut 5 bases from V and 4 bases from J, with 18 bases between. The length of the CDR3 is 15 residues.